The T cell receptor beta chain described here comes from a study of T cells in Graves' hyperthyroidism and ophthalmopathy. Study-wide findings and caveats: Model predictions of ophthalmopathy came a median approximately seven months before onset. Blood shared most expanded thyroid clonotypes above 0.001.

Researchers amplified the TCR beta CDR3 regions from RNA transcripts. First-round RT-PCR with HTBI primers amplified the TCR CDR3 region. TCRdb re-called the multiplex PCR reads with MiXCR, one entry per CDR3 protein. The profile covers 600,000 to 850,000 distinct CDR3 sequences, with roughly a sixth appearing a single time and about a sixth taken by the ten largest. Hyperthyroidism was newly diagnosed in patients aged 18 to 65 (duration under 2 months). The PBMCs were taken from over 9.5 ml of fresh peripheral blood. Comment on this clonotype: As yet, its antigen is unknown.

The receptor's source is a woman between 50 and 59 years old with Graves' hyperthyroidism that later progressed to Graves' ophthalmopathy. Sequenced material: blood.

DNA of the CDR3: TGCAGTGATGACACCGGGGACTATGGCTACACCTTC. Amino acids: CSDDTGDYGYTF. This chain joins TRBV29-1 and TRBJ1-2, with D uncertain. Germline V gives CDR1 SQVTM, CDR2 ANQGSEA. The CDR3 is 12 amino acids.